One sample yielded the 3 T cell receptor beta chains listed below, sequenced in a study of beta chain features in type 1 diabetes. Expressed TCRB transcripts were sequenced because the isolated RNA had all been reverse transcribed beforehand. TCRdb's copy holds only in-frame clones and misses some; the assay was immunoSEQ multiplex PCR. The data show under 950,000 clones, 15% to 20% seen once. The sample was naive CD4+ T cells from blood. The receptors derive from a woman between 18 and 29 years old in good health.

The chain couples TRBV28 to TRBJ1-5; perhaps TRBD1 as D (6 bases). Germline-derived CDR1 and CDR2 are MDHEN and SYDVKM. The CDR3 runs 15 residues. Trimming cost V 6 bases and J 1 base, with 13 bases left between them. The CDR3, as DNA: TGTGCCAGCAGGGGTACAGGGAGGAGCAATCAGCCCCAGCATTTT. Its protein is CASRGTGRSNQPQHF. The whole variable domain, filled in from reference TRBV28 and TRBJ1-5, reads DVKVTQSSRYLVKRTGEKVFLECVQDMDHENMFWYRQDPGLGLRLIYFSYDVKMKEKGDIPEGYSVSREKKERFSLILESASTNQTSMYLCASRGTGRSNQPQHFGDGTRLSIL.

The chain employs TRBV7-9 and TRBJ1-1, with TRBD1 identical over 8 bases. CDR3 length: 15 amino acids. From germline, CDR1 is SEHNR and CDR2 FQNEAQ (reference sequence). The junction had 9 bases not matched to a gene; V was cut back by 6 bases and J by 3 bases. The CDR3 here is CASSFREQGDTEAFF. The CDR3 DNA is TGTGCCAGCAGTTTTCGGGAACAGGGGGACACTGAAGCTTTCTTT.

In its sample, this clone was seen a few times. V is TRBV18 and J is TRBJ2-7; 9 bases match TRBD2. Trimming at V came to 3 bases and at J to 4 bases, leaving 7 bases not matched to a gene. The CDR3 is made up of 15 amino acids. The germline gives CDR1 KGHSH, CDR2 LQKENI. CDR3 protein: CASSPRLAVLYEQYF. The CDR3, as DNA: TGTGCCAGCTCACCGAGACTAGCGGTGCTTTACGAGCAGTACTTC. The full variable domain, rest sourced from reference TRBV18 and TRBJ2-7, is NAGVMQNPRHLVRRRGQEARLRCSPMKGHSHVYWYRQLPEEGLKFMVYLQKENIIDESGMPKERFSAEFPKEGPSILRIQQVVRGDSAAYFCASSPRLAVLYEQYFGPGTRLTVT.